This T cell receptor (beta chain) was captured by sequencing in a study of blood T cell repertoires in COVID-19. The germline V gene encodes CDR1 KGHSH and CDR2 LQKENI. The CDR3 totals 15 residues. Losses at the gene ends were 5 bases for V and 6 bases for J; bases not matched to a gene: 7. The repertoire was sequenced with immunoSEQ multiplex PCR; TCRdb's copy has only in-frame clones and lacks some. Of a few hundred thousand clones in the sample, about 84% are singletons; the top ten hold around 1.5%. The specimen was peripheral blood. The receptor's source is a woman aged 45-65 years with acute or convalescent COVID-19. V usage is TRBV18 and J usage is TRBJ2-1; 10 bases are shared with TRBD2. CDR3 residues: CASSYLAGESNEQFF. The DNA of the CDR3 is TGTGCCAGCTCATACCTAGCGGGAGAATCCAATGAGCAGTTCTTC.